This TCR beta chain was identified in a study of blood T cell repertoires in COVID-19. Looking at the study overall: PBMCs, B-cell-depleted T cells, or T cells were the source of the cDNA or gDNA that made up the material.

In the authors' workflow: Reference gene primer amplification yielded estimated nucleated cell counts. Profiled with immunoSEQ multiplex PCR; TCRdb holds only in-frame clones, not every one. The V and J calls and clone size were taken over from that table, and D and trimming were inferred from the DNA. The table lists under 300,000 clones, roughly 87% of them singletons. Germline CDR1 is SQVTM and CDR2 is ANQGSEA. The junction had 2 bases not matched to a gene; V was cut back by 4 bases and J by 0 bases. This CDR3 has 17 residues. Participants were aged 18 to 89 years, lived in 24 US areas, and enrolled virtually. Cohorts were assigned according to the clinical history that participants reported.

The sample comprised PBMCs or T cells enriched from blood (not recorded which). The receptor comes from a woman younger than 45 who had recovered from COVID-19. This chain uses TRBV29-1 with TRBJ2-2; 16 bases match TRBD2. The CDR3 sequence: CSVGGLAGGTNTGELFF. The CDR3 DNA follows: TGCAGCGTTGGGGGACTAGCGGGAGGGACGAACACCGGGGAGCTGTTTTTT.